The 19 T cell receptor beta chains below all came from one sample that was sequenced in a study of persistence of HIV-infected CD4 T cells. Antigens of these TCRs are unknown. Cells were stimulated with CMV-infected fibroblast lysates at 10 ug/mL. CD40L-negative CD69-negative CD45RO-high memory CD4+ T cells were sorted as populations depleted of antigen-responding cells. The immunoSEQ assay was version 4, run in survey mode. The assay was immunoSEQ multiplex PCR, and TCRdb's table has in-frame clones only and misses some. In the table there are about 28,000 clones, around 80% of which are singletons. Source: CD4+ T cells sorted from PBMCs after approximately 20-hour stimulation, taken from a patient who received antiretroviral therapy. The receptors here all came from an adult man with HIV who was CMV-seropositive.

The rearrangement joins TRBV2 to TRBJ2-1; a weak D match, TRBD1 (5 bases). Deletions cut 6 bases from V and 5 bases from J, with 11 bases between. The CDR3 runs to 13 residues. CDR1 and CDR2 from the germline V gene are SNHLY and FYNNEI. Here the CDR3 reads CASRFDSHNEQFF. The CDR3 DNA reads as TGTGCCAGCAGGTTCGACAGTCACAATGAGCAGTTCTTC.

The chain couples TRBV5-4 to TRBJ1-1, with D possibly matching TRBD1 (5 bases). Germline CDR1 and CDR2: SGHNT and YYREEE (reference sequence). The CDR3 spans 11 residues. Trimming took off 6 bases at V and 5 bases at J, with 8 bases between the two ends. The CDR3 region is CASKGETEAFF. Written as DNA, the CDR3 is TGTGCCAGCAAAGGGGAGACTGAAGCTTTCTTT.

The chain recombines TRBV28 with TRBJ1-2; 8 bases fit TRBD1. V lost 0 bases, J lost 8 bases, and 8 bases stayed unmatched. The CDR3 contains 15 residues. Germline V lookup: CDR1 MDHEN, CDR2 SYDVKM. The CDR3 DNA sequence: TGTGCCAGCAGTTTATGGGACAGGGTTGGAGGGGGCTACACCTTC. It specifies CASSLWDRVGGGYTF.

The chain links TRBV27 to TRBJ1-6, with 8 bases fitting TRBD1. V shed 5 bases and J 7 bases; nucleotides not matched to a gene: 10. In germline, CDR1 is MNHEY, CDR2 SMNVEV (reference sequence). CDR3 size: 16 residues. CDR3 region: CASSAEPGQGNSPLHF. The CDR3 DNA is TGTGCCAGCAGTGCCGAGCCAGGACAGGGCAATTCACCCCTCCACTTT.

V is TRBV6-5 and J is TRBJ2-3; tentatively, D is TRBD1 (5 bases). This CDR3 is built from 12 residues. Per germline, CDR1 MNHEY and CDR2 SVGAGI. The chain's CDR3 is CTTQGLTDTQYF. The CDR3 bases are TGTACCACGCAGGGTCTGACAGATACGCAGTATTTT.

The genes are TRBV20-1 and TRBJ1-2, with D maybe TRBD1 (5 bases). Germline V gene lookup returns CDR1 DFQATT and CDR2 SNEGSKA (reference sequence). The CDR3 sequence is 13 residues long. The germline V and J ends were trimmed by 3 bases and 1 base, with 9 bases remaining between them. The CDR3 sequence: CSASSGFNYGYTF. The DNA for the CDR3 is TGCAGTGCTAGTTCAGGGTTTAACTATGGCTACACCTTC.

The rearrangement uses TRBV1 and TRBJ1-2; the D call in the table, TRBD1, was not verified against the DNA. TRBV1 is deemed a pseudogene. The CDR3 loop spans 15 amino acids. CDR3: CTSSQDLTGYYGYTF. CDR3 DNA sequence: TGCACCAGCAGCCAAGACCTGACAGGATACTATGGCTACACCTTC.

The V call is TRBV7-9, the J call TRBJ1-5; TRBD1 aligns across 9 bases. V shed 4 bases, J shed 0 bases, and the junction held 7 bases outside the gene matches. The CDR3 has 17 residues. Germline lookup yields CDR1 SEHNR and CDR2 FQNEAQ (reference sequence). The CDR3 DNA is TGTGCCAGCAGCTCCCACAGGACAGGGGATAGCAATCAGCCCCAGCATTTT. This codes for CASSSHRTGDSNQPQHF.

J is TRBJ1-2 and V is TRBV9; D might be TRBD1 (6 bases). CDR1 is SGDLS and CDR2 is YYNGEE in the germline V gene. This CDR3 region has 15 residues. Trimming stripped 3 bases from V and 7 bases from J, with 19 bases between. The chain's CDR3 is CASSAETGSLGGYTF. The CDR3 DNA reads as TGTGCCAGCAGCGCGGAGACAGGATCCCTTGGTGGCTACACCTTC.

This rearrangement joins TRBV29-1 to TRBJ2-7; D is possibly TRBD1 (6 bases). This CDR3 region has 12 residues. V lost 4 bases to trimming and J lost 1 base, with 8 bases between them. Germline CDR1 is SQVTM and CDR2 is ANQGSEA. The CDR3 protein is CSVGQASYEQYF. CDR3 nucleotides: TGCAGCGTTGGACAGGCTTCCTACGAGCAGTACTTC.

This chain's CDR3 is CASSPVRQGLNTEAFF. For the CDR3, the DNA is TGTGCCAGCTCACCGGTCCGACAGGGGTTGAACACTGAAGCTTTCTTT. V is TRBV18 and J is TRBJ1-1, with 8 bases matching TRBD1. The ends lost 3 bases at V and 0 bases at J; junction bases unmatched: 6. Germline lookup yields CDR1 KGHSH and CDR2 LQKENI. This CDR3 region has 16 residues.

The rearrangement joins TRBV29-1 to TRBJ1-5, with a weak D call TRBD1 (5 bases). The CDR3 runs 12 residues. Germline lookup yields CDR1 SQVTM and CDR2 ANQGSEA. V shed 7 bases and J shed 7 bases, with 14 bases lying between them. The CDR3 coding sequence is TGCAGCGCAGGGAATCGGGAGCAGCCCCAGCATTTT. Protein sequence: CSAGNREQPQHF.

The chain combines TRBV7-8 with TRBJ1-1; 7 bases map to TRBD1. This CDR3 is built from 15 residues. J gave up 4 bases and V 3 bases, and 8 bases lay outside the gene matches. Germline CDR1 and CDR2: SGHVS and FQNEAQ. CDR3: CASSFSQGVGTEAFF. CDR3 sequence (DNA): TGTGCCAGCAGCTTTTCGCAGGGGGTCGGCACTGAAGCTTTCTTT.

This chain joins TRBV5-1 and TRBJ2-1, with D tentatively TRBD1 or TRBD2 (5 bases each). V lost 1 base and J 5 bases, leaving 13 bases between the germline ends. The CDR3 contains 15 residues. Germline V gives CDR1 SGHRS, CDR2 YFSETQ. CDR3 coding DNA: TGCGCCAGCAGCTTGACGGCAGGGAGTGACAATGAGCAGTTCTTC. This encodes CASSLTAGSDNEQFF.

J is TRBJ1-4 and V is TRBV6-5, with a weak D call TRBD1 (6 bases). The germline gives CDR1 MNHEY, CDR2 SVGAGI. V lost 8 bases, J lost 1 base, and 11 bases lay in between. The CDR3 totals 14 residues. The CDR3 protein is CASCRGQTNEKLFF. CDR3 bases: TGTGCCAGCTGTCGGGGACAAACTAATGAAAAACTGTTTTTT.

This chain uses TRBV5-8 with TRBJ1-6; 7 positions match TRBD1. CDR1 is SGHTS, CDR2 YDEGEE, per germline. The V and J ends lost 8 bases and 0 bases, in that order; junction bases with no gene match: 8. The CDR3 loop spans 16 amino acids. The CDR3: CASIGTASSYNSPLHF. The CDR3 nucleotides are TGTGCCAGTATCGGGACAGCCTCCTCCTATAATTCACCCCTCCACTTT.

J is TRBJ2-7 and V is TRBV25-1; 12 bases map to TRBD2. The CDR3 runs to 15 residues. The germline V gene has CDR1 MGHDK and CDR2 SYGVNS. With V trimmed by 7 bases and J by 1 base, 5 bases remained unmatched. The CDR3 nucleotides are TGTGCCAGCACCATGGGACTAGCGGGTTCCTACGAGCAGTACTTC. Its protein product is CASTMGLAGSYEQYF.

The rearrangement joins TRBV7-2 to TRBJ2-2; D is uncertain. Between the trimmed V and J ends, which lost 5 bases and 0 bases, there was a span of 4 bases. Germline V gene data show CDR1 as SGHTA and CDR2 as FQGNSA. The CDR3 has 13 amino acids. CDR3: CASSTPNTGELFF. As DNA, the CDR3 is TGTGCCAGCAGCACCCCGAACACCGGGGAGCTGTTTTTT.

This chain joins TRBV5-1 and TRBJ2-2, with 9 positions matching TRBD2. CDR3 size: 14 residues. Trimming removed 4 bases from V and 4 bases from J; junction bases left unmatched: 2. Per the germline V gene, CDR1 is SGHRS and CDR2 is YFSETQ. CDR3 sequence reads: CASSIAGVTGELFF. CDR3 bases: TGCGCCAGCAGCATAGCGGGGGTCACCGGGGAGCTGTTTTTT.